Below are 7 T cell receptor beta chains sequenced from a single sample in a study of blood T cell repertoires in COVID-19. Here immunoSEQ multiplex PCR was the method, and the copy in TCRdb shows in-frame clones only, minus some. The sample yields roughly 120,000 clones, about 83% seen once. The sample comprised peripheral blood. The receptors were sampled from a human donor in a cohort sampled during active COVID-19.

The V gene is TRBV20-1, the J gene TRBJ2-7; maybe TRBD1 (6 bases). V lost 7 bases, J lost 4 bases, and 11 bases lay in between. CDR3 length: 11 residues. Germline V gene lookup returns CDR1 DFQATT and CDR2 SNEGSKA (reference sequence). The CDR3 sequence: CSVNREYEQYF. CDR3 nucleotides: TGCAGTGTTAACAGGGAGTACGAGCAGTACTTC.

The chain employs TRBV7-2 and TRBJ2-3, with D possibly TRBD2 on 6 matching bases. V lost 3 bases to trimming and J lost 1 base, with 17 bases between them. Germline-derived CDR1 and CDR2 are SGHTA and FQGNSA. This CDR3 is built from 17 residues. CDR3 DNA: TGTGCCAGCAGCTTCTGGGGGGACCCTCGGGGCACAGATACGCAGTATTTT. Amino acid sequence: CASSFWGDPRGTDTQYF.

This sequence joins TRBV7-2 and TRBJ2-1; 10 bases align to TRBD2. CDR3 length: 15 residues. Germline CDR1 is SGHTA and CDR2 is FQGNSA. Losses at the gene ends were 2 bases for V and 9 bases for J; bases not matched to a gene: 7. The CDR3 loop is CASSLRLAGAGEQFF. CDR3 nucleotides: TGTGCCAGCAGCTTACGGCTAGCGGGAGCGGGTGAGCAGTTCTTC. Full variable domain (outside the CDR3, taken from reference TRBV7-2 and TRBJ2-1): GAGVSQSPSNKVTEKGKDVELRCDPISGHTALYWYRQSLGQGLEFLIYFQGNSAPDKSGLPSDRFSAERTGGSVSTLTIQRTQQEDSAVYLCASSLRLAGAGEQFFGPGTRLTVL.

The J gene is TRBJ1-3, the V gene TRBV3-1 (or the pseudogene TRBV3-2), with D uncertain. Trimming shortened V by 0 bases and J by 4 bases, and 13 bases separated the two germline ends. This CDR3 region has 16 residues. CDR1 is LGHDT and CDR2 is YNNKEL in the germline V gene (reference sequence). For the CDR3, the DNA is TGTGCCAGCAGCCAAGATTGGCGAGGAAGCGGAAACACCATATATTTT. Translation gives CASSQDWRGSGNTIYF.

A single count supports this clone. Lacking the conserved final phenylalanine or tryptophan, this CDR3 likely reflects a read error. The limits of the CDR3 on the DNA are not certain, so only TCRdb's listed CDR3 is given. The V call is TRBV7-9, the J call TRBJ2-7; the table's D call TRBD1 went unverified against the DNA. From germline, CDR1 is SEHNR and CDR2 FQNEAQ (reference sequence). The CDR3 length is 11 residues, termini included. CDR3: CASSPGPAHLL.

The chain combines TRBV29-1 with TRBJ2-1, with a weak D call TRBD1 (7 bases). Germline CDR1 SQVTM, CDR2 ANQGSEA. The CDR3 covers 14 residues. In DNA form, the CDR3 reads TGCGGTAGACTAGGGGGACAGATCTACAATGAGCAGTTCTTC. Translated: CGRLGGQIYNEQFF.

The chain recombines TRBV5-4 with TRBJ2-7, with 8 bases matching TRBD1. The ends lost 2 bases at V and 6 bases at J; junction bases unmatched: 7. CDR3 length: 14 residues. The germline CDR1 and CDR2 sequences are SGHNT and YYREEE (reference sequence). The CDR3 sequence: CASSFTLDRVEQYF. The CDR3 DNA reads TGTGCCAGCAGCTTTACATTGGACAGGGTCGAGCAGTACTTC.